The rows below give T cell receptor beta chains drawn from one sample of a study of neoadjuvant anti-PD-1 for oral cavity cancer. The assay was immunoSEQ multiplex PCR, and TCRdb's table has in-frame clones only and misses some. The table lists roughly 7,000 clones, roughly 70% of them singletons, with about 2.5% in the top ten. The sequencing here drew on PBMCs, taken before nivolumab (anti-PD-1) treatment. These TCRs come from a person aged 35-79 years with oral cavity squamous cell carcinoma. The CDR3 runs from the conserved cysteine through the conserved F or W. A D gene is named only where the DNA matches it firmly. The size field is filled for only some rows; it gives once, few, many or a size class.

d_gene	v_gene	j_gene	abundance	CDR3aa	CDR3nt
TRBD1	TRBV11-3	TRBJ2-7	NA	CASSLALQGYEQYF	TGTGCCAGCAGCTTAGCGTTACAGGGGTACGAGCAGTACTTC
NA	TRBV9	TRBJ2-3	NA	CASSVRQGTDTQYF	TGTGCCAGCAGCGTACGGCAGGGGACAGATACGCAGTATTTT
NA	TRBV7-9	TRBJ1-4	NA	CASSSLEGLTEKLFF	TGTGCCAGCAGCTCCCTCGAGGGGTTGACTGAAAAACTGTTTTTT
NA	TRBV2	TRBJ1-6	NA	CASSENPGTGSPLHF	TGTGCCAGCAGTGAAAATCCAGGGACCGGTTCACCCCTCCACTTT
NA	TRBV12-5	TRBJ1-5	once	CASALTGPNQPQHF	TGTGCTAGTGCCCTGACAGGCCCCAATCAGCCCCAGCATTTT
NA	TRBV7-2	TRBJ2-3	NA	CASSLDRSDTQYF	TGTGCCAGCAGCTTAGACAGATCAGATACGCAGTATTTT
NA	TRBV7-8	TRBJ2-1	NA	CASSFRQSYNEQFF	TGTGCCAGCAGCTTCCGTCAGTCCTACAATGAGCAGTTCTTC
NA	TRBV6-5	TRBJ1-6	NA	CASSLGQFNSPLHF	TGTGCCAGCAGTCTAGGACAGTTTAATTCACCCCTCCACTTT
NA	TRBV7-2	TRBJ2-1	NA	CASNPIRSHGEQFF	TGTGCCAGCAACCCGATAAGGTCCCACGGGGAGCAGTTCTTC
NA	TRBV11-2	TRBJ2-7	NA	CASSLDGAGALYEQYF	TGTGCCAGCAGCTTAGACGGGGCGGGGGCCCTATACGAGCAGTACTTC
NA	TRBV19	TRBJ2-1	NA	CASSALIREYYNEQFF	TGTGCCAGTAGCGCACTCATAAGAGAATATTACAATGAGCAGTTCTTC
NA	TRBV7-9	TRBJ2-7	NA	CASSFGGLPGLEQYF	TGTGCCAGCAGCTTCGGGGGCCTTCCAGGTTTGGAGCAGTACTTC
NA	TRBV2	TRBJ1-2	NA	CASSEPVWLGSGYGYTF	TGTGCCAGCAGTGAGCCGGTCTGGTTAGGGTCCGGCTATGGCTACACCTTC
NA	TRBV9	TRBJ1-2	NA	CASSVETEGGYTF	TGTGCCAGCAGCGTAGAAACGGAGGGAGGCTACACCTTC
NA	TRBV29-1	TRBJ1-4	NA	CSVGVVGTANEKLFF	TGCAGCGTTGGTGTGGTAGGGACCGCTAATGAAAAACTGTTTTTT
NA	TRBV9	TRBJ2-6	NA	CASSASPRRAGANVLTF	TGTGCCAGCAGCGCCTCCCCGAGGAGGGCTGGGGCCAACGTCCTGACTTTC
NA	TRBV18	TRBJ1-1	NA	CASSPPNTEAFF	TGTGCCAGCTCACCACCGAACACTGAAGCTTTCTTT
NA	TRBV29-1	TRBJ2-2	NA	CSVSRFNTGELFF	TGCAGCGTTTCCAGGTTCAACACCGGGGAGCTGTTTTTT
NA	TRBV19	TRBJ2-5	once	CASSPSTSMETQYF	TGTGCCAGTTCCCCCTCCACTTCTATGGAGACCCAGTACTTC
NA	TRBV19	TRBJ1-5	few	CASSFARGLNQPQHF	TGTGCCAGTAGCTTCGCCAGGGGACTAAATCAGCCCCAGCATTTT
NA	TRBV12-5	TRBJ2-2	NA	CASGLRRQRGGELFF	TGTGCTAGTGGTTTGAGAAGACAAAGGGGCGGGGAGCTGTTTTTT
NA	TRBV15	TRBJ1-5	NA	CATSRGGERVQPQHF	TGTGCCACCAGCAGAGGCGGGGAAAGGGTTCAGCCCCAGCATTTT
NA	TRBV5-1	TRBJ1-1	NA	CASRQGYNMNTEAFF	TGCGCCAGCAGACAGGGATATAACATGAACACTGAAGCTTTCTTT
NA	TRBV21-1	TRBJ1-1	NA	CASSKVEGELIHRGRDTEAFF	TGTGCCAGCAGCAAAGTAGAGGGGGAATTAATTCACAGGGGTAGGGACACTGAAGCTTTCTTT
TRBD1	TRBV10-3	TRBJ1-2	NA	CAISEFGTGEAYGYTF	TGTGCCATCAGTGAGTTTGGGACAGGCGAGGCCTATGGCTACACCTTC
NA	TRBV11-3	TRBJ1-5	NA	CASSLKGLHSNQPQHF	TGTGCCAGCAGCTTAAAGGGGCTGCATAGCAATCAGCCCCAGCATTTT
NA	TRBV11-2	TRBJ1-4	NA	CASSLDGRGGEKLFF	TGTGCCAGCAGCTTAGATGGGAGGGGCGGCGAAAAACTGTTTTTT
NA	TRBV6-1	TRBJ1-6	few	CASSDRENSPLHF	TGTGCCAGCAGTGACAGGGAAAATTCACCCCTCCACTTT
TRBD1	TRBV11-1	TRBJ2-5	NA	CASSLLPGQLQETQYF	TGTGCCAGCAGCTTACTTCCGGGACAGCTCCAAGAGACCCAGTACTTC
NA	TRBV28	TRBJ2-3	NA	CASRLGSTDTQYF	TGTGCCAGCAGACTTGGGAGCACAGATACGCAGTATTTT
NA	TRBV11-2	TRBJ2-7	NA	CASSSALLEQYF	TGTGCCAGCAGCTCCGCCCTACTCGAGCAGTACTTC
TRBD2	TRBV9	TRBJ2-5	NA	CASSYMTSGGVQTQYF	TGTGCCAGCAGCTACATGACTAGCGGGGGGGTTCAGACCCAGTACTTC